This T cell receptor beta chain was found in a study of T cells in narcolepsy (dated by TCRdb to the late 2010s). Regarding the research as a whole: Patients with narcolepsy type 1 or type 2 (NT1, NT2) were enrolled in the study together with healthy control donors. Autoreactive T cells targeting hypocretin neuron self-antigens (hypocretin, TRIB2) were sought in narcolepsy patients, and TCR Vbeta sequencing was used to track clonotypes in blood and CSF.

The library was prepared using the immunoSEQ multiplex PCR assay. TCRdb carries this immuneACCESS record with in-frame sequences only. Its versions omit some clonotypes, under half of them owing to an unresolved V gene in the studies checked, with the rest unexplained. The sample contains 25,000 to 30,000 clones, roughly 77% of them found a single time. The ten most abundant clones make up less than 1.3% of the sample. For TCR Vbeta sequencing, memory CD4+ T cells were sorted ex vivo from the peripheral blood of narcolepsy patients and healthy controls. Trimming takes 5 bases from V and 6 bases from J, and the germline ends sit 13 bases apart. Taken from cysteine to phenylalanine, the CDR3 has 13 residues. CDR3 DNA is the only sequence kept; it has 39 bases, read in frame from the first base. The germline V gene encodes CDR1 SGHTA and CDR2 FQGNSA. For this clone: The antigen it binds to is not known. No base quality information exists; no much larger clone differs at one position.

Findings and caveats that apply to the study as a whole: Some blood memory CD4+ repertoires from patients and controls contained no sequences matching autoreactive T cell clones. According to the report, autoreactive clonotypes were detected serially in the blood of the same patients and of different patients, but not in healthy controls. Numbers of sequenced blood memory CD4+ clonotypes were comparable, averaging around 40,000 in patients and roughly 32,000 in controls. Plots comparing CSF and blood CD4+ T cell clonotypes from the same patient highlighted HCRT-specific and TRIB2-specific autoreactive clonotypes.

Material for sequencing was memory (CD45RA-) CD4+ T cells from blood. The cell subset or site label corresponds to: memory T cells sorted ex vivo from peripheral blood. The chain links TRBV7-2 with TRBJ2-5; TRBD1 could be the D gene, as 5 bases match. This TCR came from a human donor in good health. CDR3 sequence: CASSGQGRQTQYF. The DNA sequence is TGTGCCAGCAGCGGGCAGGGTCGGCAGACCCAGTACTTC.